The clone carrying this TCR beta chain showed up just a few times. Its antigen is not identified. J lost 2 bases, V lost 2 bases, and 4 bases had no gene match. The germline V gene has CDR1 MGHRA and CDR2 YSYEKL. This CDR3 has 15 residues. The data were taken from a study of identical twins. TCRdb analysed the 5' RACE reads with MiXCR anew, one entry per CDR3 protein. The sample records 350,000 to 500,000 distinct CDR3 sequences, under 20% being singletons. All donors were healthy Caucasians. Study conclusions and caveats: Fewer insertions marked abundant cord blood beta clonotypes; young adult naive trended weakly, memory not at all. Out-of-frame beta chain sequences displayed weaker excess sharing between twins.

The TCR sequence derives from a man aged 50-60 years in good health. J is TRBJ1-1 and V is TRBV4-1, with 8 bases identical to TRBD1. The sample consisted of naive T cells sorted from blood. The CDR3 loop is CASSQIGQGNTEAFF. The DNA for the CDR3 is TGCGCCAGCAGCCAAATCGGACAGGGCAACACTGAAGCTTTCTTT.